A selection of T cell receptor beta chains follows, all from one sample in a study of shared clonotypes between healthy human individuals. Only in-frame clones appear in the TCRdb table, and some are missing; sequencing was by immunoSEQ multiplex PCR. The table has roughly 2,300,000 clones, just under 95% seen once; the top ten hold roughly 0.34%. The source material was naive CD4+ T cells from PBMCs. Receptors originate from a man aged 18 to 30 in good health. Some clones in this sample may be carry-over from other donors' samples. CDR3s include the opening cysteine and the closing phenylalanine or tryptophan. Each record gives: D gene, J gene, V gene, clone size, CDR3 DNA, CDR3 protein. A D gene is named only where the DNA matches it firmly. Size values are once, few and many counts, or a class for expanded clones, and some rows have none.

>.|TRBJ1-3|TRBV10-3|once
TGTGCCATCAGTGAGTCAACCTCTGGAAACACCATATATTTT
CAISESTSGNTIYF
>TRBD2|TRBJ2-5|TRBV7-8|.
TGTGCCAGCAGCTTAGGACTAGCGGGAGAAGAGACCCAGTACTTC
CASSLGLAGEETQYF
>TRBD1|TRBJ2-7|TRBV19|once
TGTGCCAGTAGTTCGGGACAGGGGGGTACCTACGAGCAGTACTTC
CASSSGQGGTYEQYF
>.|TRBJ1-1|TRBV29-1|.
TGCAGCGCTAGGGAGGGGACTGGGAACACTGAAGCTTTCTTT
CSAREGTGNTEAFF
>.|TRBJ2-7|TRBV28|.
TGTGCCAGCACCGTCAGGGAATCCTCCTACGAGCAGTACTTC
CASTVRESSYEQYF
>.|TRBJ2-2|TRBV5-1|.
TGCGCCAGCAGCTTGACAGCGGTGAACACCGGGGAGCTGTTTTTT
CASSLTAVNTGELFF
>.|TRBJ2-3|TRBV2|once
TGTGCCAGCAGTCTATATGGTACGCAGTATTTT
CASSLYGTQYF
>TRBD1|TRBJ1-2|TRBV2|.
TGTGCCAGCAGTGGGGACAGCCAGCGGGGCTACACCTTC
CASSGDSQRGYTF
>.|TRBJ2-1|TRBV6-5|.
TGTGCCAGCAGCTACGGGAGTAAGCAGTTCTTC
CASSYGSKQFF
>.|TRBJ2-5|TRBV20-1|once
TGCAGTGCTTGGTCAAGAGAGACCCAGTACTTC
CSAWSRETQYF
>.|TRBJ2-2|TRBV9|.
TGTGCCAGCAGCCCCATTTCCTCTACCGGGGAGCTGTTTTTT
CASSPISSTGELFF
>.|TRBJ1-1|TRBV19|.
TGTGCCAGTAGTACGTACCGACTAACACAGGAGGAGAACACTGAAGCTTTCTTT
CASSTYRLTQEENTEAFF